The 3 T cell receptor beta chains listed next were all sequenced from one sample in a study of T cell repertoires in cytomegalovirus infection. These receptors are not linked to any known antigen. TCRdb recomputed calls from the reads with MiXCR, one row per CDR3 protein. Of about 920,000 distinct CDR3 sequences listed, more than 25% are singletons. Material: cultured CD8+ T cells from PBMCs, obtained from culture after CMV antigen stimulation. The origin of the receptors is a human donor in good health (CMV status not recorded). Some clones in this sample may be carry-over from other donors' samples.

Here the CDR3 reads CASGSTKRGPQETQYF. Here the CDR3 DNA reads TGTGCCAGCGGCTCTACCAAGCGGGGCCCGCAGGAGACCCAGTACTTC. The V gene is TRBV7-9, the J gene TRBJ2-5, with TRBD2 matching 7 bases. The length of the CDR3 is 16 residues. The germline V gene has CDR1 SEHNR and CDR2 FQNEAQ (reference sequence). V lost 8 bases to trimming and J lost 5 bases; unmatched junction nucleotides: 17.

This clonotype has a handful of counts. V usage is TRBV6-5 and J usage is TRBJ1-2, with D unresolved. Germline-derived CDR1 and CDR2 are MNHEY and SVGAGI. CDR3 size: 15 residues. Trimming removed 6 bases at V and 4 bases at J, with 18 bases between. CDR3 loop: CASSPVGTGTYGYTF. The CDR3 coding sequence is TGTGCCAGCAGCCCCGTCGGTACGGGAACCTATGGCTACACCTTC.

The sample holds a few counts of this clonotype. This chain uses TRBV27 with TRBJ1-6; D is perhaps TRBD1 (6 bases). V was shortened by 5 bases and J by 9 bases, with 14 bases between the two germline ends. Germline values: CDR1 MNHEY, CDR2 SMNVEV (reference sequence). This CDR3 region has 14 residues. CDR3 sequence reads: CASSITQGSSPLHF. The CDR3 nucleotides are TGTGCCAGCAGTATCACACAGGGAAGTTCACCCCTCCACTTT.